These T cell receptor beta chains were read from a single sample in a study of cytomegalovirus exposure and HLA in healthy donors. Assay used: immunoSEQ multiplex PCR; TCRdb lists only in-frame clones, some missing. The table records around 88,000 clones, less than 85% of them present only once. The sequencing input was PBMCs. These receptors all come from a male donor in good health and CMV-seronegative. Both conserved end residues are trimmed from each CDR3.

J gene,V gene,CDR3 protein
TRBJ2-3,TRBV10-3,AIRPNSEDTQY
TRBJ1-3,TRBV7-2,ASRGPSGNTIY
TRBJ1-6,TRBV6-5,ASSGAGGDSPLH
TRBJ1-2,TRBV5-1,ASSLDWGGNYGYT
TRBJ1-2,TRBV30,AHHRANYGYT
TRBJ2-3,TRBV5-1,ASSSGTTSTDTQY
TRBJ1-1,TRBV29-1,SARKDRRENTEAF
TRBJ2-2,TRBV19,ASTTAGGVGTGELF
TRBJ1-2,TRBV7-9,ASSKGQGYGGYT
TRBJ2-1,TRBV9,ASSVARTSGHEQF
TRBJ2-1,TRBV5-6,ASSGWGTAGKQF
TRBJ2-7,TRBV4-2,ASSQGRAGVDEQY
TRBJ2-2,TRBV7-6,ASSLGTPNTGELF
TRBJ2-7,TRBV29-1,SVEETRTSYEQY
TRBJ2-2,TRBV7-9,ASSLRGSFNTGELF
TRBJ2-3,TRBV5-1,ASSWGGGRQY
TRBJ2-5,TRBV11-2,ASSQYTLQETQY
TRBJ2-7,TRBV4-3,ASSYRGSGYEQY
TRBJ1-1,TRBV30,AGRDRGEAF
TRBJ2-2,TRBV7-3,ASSLSGTGGELF
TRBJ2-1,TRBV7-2,ASSIGAGDSEQF
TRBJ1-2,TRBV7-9,ASSWGTSNYGYT
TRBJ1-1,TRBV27,ASSLLRSTEAF
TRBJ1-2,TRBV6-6,ASRSRTGGRGYT
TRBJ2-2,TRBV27,ASRTRSLLSNTGELF
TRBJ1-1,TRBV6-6,ASRRLNTEAF
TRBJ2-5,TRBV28,ASSYPTSGQETQY
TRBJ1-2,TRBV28,ASSPPGVTKKKYGYT
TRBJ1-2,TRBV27,ASSLNAQGRRGYT
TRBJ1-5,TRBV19,ASSRRLGAPGNQPQH
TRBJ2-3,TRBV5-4,ASSLEQGLAGTDTQY
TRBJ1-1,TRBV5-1,ASSLGTRIGAF
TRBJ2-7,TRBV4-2,ASSPGQRGYEQY
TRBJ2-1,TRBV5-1,ASSSAGIGNEQF
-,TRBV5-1,ASREGLAGPYEQY
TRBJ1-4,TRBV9,ASSLGHLGTNEKLF
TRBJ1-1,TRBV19,ASSGQANTEAF
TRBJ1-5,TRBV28,ASSRSGTGGFQPQH
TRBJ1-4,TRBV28,ASTYAVDEKLF
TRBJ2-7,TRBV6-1,ASSDGRGYEQY
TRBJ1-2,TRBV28,ASSLGGWGYT
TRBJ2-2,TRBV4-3,ASSNQRMGGELF
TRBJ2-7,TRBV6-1,ASSEFTGTYEQY
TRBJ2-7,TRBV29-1,SVATSGRAGEQY
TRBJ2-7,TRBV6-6,ASSPGAGQY
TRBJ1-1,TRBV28,ASSTRQTEDEAF
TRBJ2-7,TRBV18,ASSPPVSGLGEQY
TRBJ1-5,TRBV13,ASSFRTDRAQPQH